The next 2 T cell receptor beta chains were all read from a single sample in a study of T cell repertoires in cytomegalovirus infection. TCRdb re-called the reads through MiXCR, storing one row per CDR3 protein. The data contain under 150,000 distinct CDR3 sequences, 20% to 30% of them singletons. These TCRs' antigens remain unknown. Sequencing input: PBMCs, sequenced either directly or after in vitro stimulation (not recorded which). Receptors originate from a human donor in good health (CMV status not recorded). Some clones in this sample may be carry-over from other donors' samples.

This clonotype has just a few counts. DNA of the CDR3: TGTGCCAGCAGTTTAGACGGGCTTGGGAATGAAAAACTGTTTTTT. Protein product: CASSLDGLGNEKLFF. The V call is TRBV12-3 or TRBV12-4, the J call TRBJ1-4, with unresolved D. The CDR3 length is 15 residues. Trimming took 1 base from V and 5 from J, leaving 11 bases between them.

This chain links TRBV28 with TRBJ1-2, with 7 nucleotides matching TRBD1. V shed 4 bases and J 8 bases; nucleotides not matched to a gene: 10. Germline V gene lookup returns CDR1 MDHEN and CDR2 SYDVKM. The CDR3 covers 14 residues. The CDR3 here is CASSWGTVKRGYTF. Here the CDR3 DNA reads TGTGCCAGCAGTTGGGGGACAGTGAAAAGAGGCTACACCTTC.